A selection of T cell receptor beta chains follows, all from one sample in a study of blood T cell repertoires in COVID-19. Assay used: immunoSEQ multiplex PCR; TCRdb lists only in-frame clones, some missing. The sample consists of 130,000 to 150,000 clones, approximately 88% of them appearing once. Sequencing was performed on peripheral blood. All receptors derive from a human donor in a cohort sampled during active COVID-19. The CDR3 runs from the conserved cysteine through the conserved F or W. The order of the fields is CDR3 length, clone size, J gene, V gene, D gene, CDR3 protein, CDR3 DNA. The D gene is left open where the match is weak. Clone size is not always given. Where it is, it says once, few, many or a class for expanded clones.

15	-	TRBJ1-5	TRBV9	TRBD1	CASSAWDRLNQPQHF	TGTGCCAGCAGCGCCTGGGACAGGCTAAATCAGCCCCAGCATTTT
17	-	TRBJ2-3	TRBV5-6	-	CASSLETGRIPTDTQYF	TGTGCCAGCAGCTTGGAAACAGGACGAATTCCCACAGATACGCAGTATTTT
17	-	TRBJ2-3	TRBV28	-	CASSLIIGGGSTDTQYF	TGTGCCAGCAGTTTAATTATCGGGGGTGGGAGCACAGATACGCAGTATTTT
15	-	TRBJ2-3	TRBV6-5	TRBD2	CAIQKALAGPDTQYF	TGTGCCATCCAAAAAGCACTAGCGGGTCCAGATACGCAGTATTTT
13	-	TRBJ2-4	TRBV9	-	CASSVDTKNIQYF	TGTGCCAGCAGCGTAGACACCAAAAACATTCAGTACTTC
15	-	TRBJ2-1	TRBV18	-	CASSPFAGGRGEQFF	TGTGCCAGCTCACCATTTGCCGGGGGGCGGGGTGAGCAGTTCTTC
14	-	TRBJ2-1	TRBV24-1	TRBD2	CATSTSGSYNEQFF	TGTGCCACCAGTACTAGCGGGAGTTACAATGAGCAGTTCTTC
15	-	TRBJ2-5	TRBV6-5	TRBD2	CASSYGGTSQETQYF	TGTGCCAGCAGTTACGGCGGGACTAGCCAAGAGACCCAGTACTTC
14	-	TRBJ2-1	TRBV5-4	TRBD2	CASSLRTSNNEQFF	TGTGCCAGCAGCTTACGGACTAGTAATAATGAGCAGTTCTTC
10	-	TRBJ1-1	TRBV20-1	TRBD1	CSDDRVEAFF	TGCAGCGATGACAGGGTTGAAGCTTTCTTT
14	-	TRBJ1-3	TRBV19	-	CASSIGRPGDTIYF	TGTGCCAGTAGTATAGGAAGACCGGGGGACACCATATATTTT
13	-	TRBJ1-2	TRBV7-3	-	CASSLGGNYGYTF	TGTGCCAGCAGCTTAGGAGGGAACTATGGCTACACCTTC
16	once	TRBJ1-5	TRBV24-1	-	CATSDRGGLGNQPQHF	TGTGCCACCAGTGATAGAGGGGGTCTAGGGAATCAGCCCCAGCATTTT
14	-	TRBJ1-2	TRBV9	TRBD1	CASSPGQGIYGYTF	TGTGCCAGCAGCCCTGGACAGGGGATCTATGGCTACACCTTC
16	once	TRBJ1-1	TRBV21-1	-	CASSKEKRFEGLEAFF	TGTGCCAGCAGCAAAGAGAAGCGGTTTGAGGGCCTTGAAGCTTTCTTT
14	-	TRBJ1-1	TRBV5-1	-	CASSLTGGNTEAFF	TGCGCCAGCAGTTTGACAGGCGGGAACACTGAAGCTTTCTTT
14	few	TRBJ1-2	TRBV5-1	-	CASSSQGFDYGYTF	TGCGCCAGCAGCTCCCAGGGTTTTGACTATGGCTACACCTTC
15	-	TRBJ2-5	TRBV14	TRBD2	CASSQGGSGGETQYF	TGTGCCAGCAGCCAAGGCGGTAGCGGGGGGGAGACCCAGTACTTC
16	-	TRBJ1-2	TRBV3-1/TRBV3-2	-	CASSPAYGDGNYGYTF	TGTGCCAGCAGTCCCGCTTACGGGGATGGTAACTATGGCTACACCTTC
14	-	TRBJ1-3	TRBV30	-	CAWNPVRGGNTIYF	TGTGCCTGGAACCCGGTCAGGGGAGGAAACACCATATATTTT
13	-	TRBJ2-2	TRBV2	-	CASGSGNTGELFF	TGTGCCAGCGGCTCGGGAAACACCGGGGAGCTGTTTTTT
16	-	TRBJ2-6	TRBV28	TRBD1	CASTPPGGSGANVLTF	TGTGCCAGCACCCCACCAGGGGGCTCTGGGGCCAACGTCCTGACTTTC
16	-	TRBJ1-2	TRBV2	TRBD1	CASTRDRGVTNYGYTF	TGTGCCAGCACTCGGGACAGGGGAGTGACTAACTATGGCTACACCTTC
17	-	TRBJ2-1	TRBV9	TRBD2	CASSAEPGLAGNNEQFF	TGTGCCAGCAGCGCCGAGCCCGGGCTAGCGGGTAACAATGAGCAGTTCTTC
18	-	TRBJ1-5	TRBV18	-	CASSPPNGQGMINQPQHF	TGTGCCAGCTCACCACCTAATGGGCAGGGCATGATCAATCAGCCCCAGCATTTT
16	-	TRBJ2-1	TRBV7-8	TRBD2	CASSLGGLAGGSEQFF	TGTGCCAGCAGCCTAGGCGGACTAGCGGGAGGATCGGAGCAGTTCTTC
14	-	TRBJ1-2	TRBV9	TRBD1	CASSVQTGSYGYTF	TGTGCCAGCAGCGTCCAGACAGGGTCCTATGGCTACACCTTC
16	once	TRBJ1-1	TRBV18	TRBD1	CASSPMQGARNTEAFF	TGTGCCAGCTCCCCGATGCAGGGGGCTAGGAACACTGAAGCTTTCTTT
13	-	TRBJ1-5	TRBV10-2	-	CASSESPDQPQHF	TGCGCCAGCAGTGAGTCCCCGGATCAGCCCCAGCATTTT
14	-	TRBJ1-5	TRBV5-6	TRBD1	CASSSGQGNQPQHF	TGTGCCAGCAGCTCTGGACAGGGGAATCAGCCCCAGCATTTT
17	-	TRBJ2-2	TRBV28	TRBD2	CASSSGKAGANTGELFF	TGTGCCAGCAGTTCCGGAAAAGCGGGGGCGAACACCGGGGAGCTGTTTTTT
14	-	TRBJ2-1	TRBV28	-	CASSLMGLFNEQFF	TGTGCCAGCAGCCTGATGGGACTCTTCAATGAGCAGTTCTTC